Sequencing of this T cell receptor (beta chain) was carried out in a study of blood T cell repertoires in COVID-19. As for the study in general: The United States, Italy and Spain supplied acute and convalescent COVID-19 samples. T cells, B-cell-depleted T cells, or PBMCs provided the cDNA or gDNA that served as material.

The V end lost 0 bases, the J end lost 8 bases, and 13 bases lay between the germline ends. CDR1 and CDR2 (germline): MGHRA, YSYEKL. The CDR3 has 15 amino acids. Libraries were prepared by immunoSEQ multiplex PCR; TCRdb keeps only in-frame clonotypes and omits some of them. The repertoire holds a few hundred thousand clones, approximately 90% seen once, with around 3.5% in the top ten. The J gene is TRBJ1-4, the V gene TRBV4-1; D is unresolved. Material: peripheral blood. The receptor was derived from a woman in her thirties or forties with acute or convalescent COVID-19. The CDR3 loop is CASSQDWAGGEKLFF. CDR3 bases: TGCGCCAGCAGCCAAGACTGGGCTGGTGGGGAAAAACTGTTTTTT.